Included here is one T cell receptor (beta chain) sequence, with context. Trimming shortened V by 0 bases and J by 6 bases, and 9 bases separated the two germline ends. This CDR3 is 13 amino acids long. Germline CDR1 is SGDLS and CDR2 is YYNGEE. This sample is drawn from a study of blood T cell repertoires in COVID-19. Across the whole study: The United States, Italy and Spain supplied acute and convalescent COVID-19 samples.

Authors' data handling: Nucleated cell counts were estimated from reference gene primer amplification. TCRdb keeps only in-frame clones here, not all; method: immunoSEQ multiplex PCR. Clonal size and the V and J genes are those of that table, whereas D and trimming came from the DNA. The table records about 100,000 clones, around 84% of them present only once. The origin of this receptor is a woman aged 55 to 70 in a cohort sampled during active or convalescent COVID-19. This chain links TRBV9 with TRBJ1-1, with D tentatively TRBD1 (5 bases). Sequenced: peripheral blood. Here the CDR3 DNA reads TGTGCCAGCAGCGTAGCCCCGGGGGCTGAAGCTTTCTTT. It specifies CASSVAPGAEAFF.